Listed here are 20 T cell receptor beta chains from one sample, sequenced in a study of blood T cell repertoires in COVID-19. Sequencing used immunoSEQ multiplex PCR; TCRdb keeps in-frame clones, though not all of them. This sample yields roughly 110,000 clones, of which 80% to 90% are seen a single time; around 3.3% belongs to the top ten. The sequenced material came from peripheral blood. These receptor sequences come from a man in his forties with acute or convalescent COVID-19.

The chain joins TRBV6-2 or TRBV6-3 to TRBJ2-5; 13 nucleotides agree with TRBD2. CDR3 length: 17 amino acids. Germline V lookup: CDR1 MNHEY, CDR2 SVGEGT. With V trimmed by 5 bases and J by 0 bases, 6 bases remained unmatched. CDR3 sequence: CASSTGLAGVNQETQYF. The CDR3 DNA sequence: TGTGCCAGCAGTACCGGACTAGCGGGGGTAAACCAAGAGACCCAGTACTTC.

This chain links TRBV19 with TRBJ2-1; 7 positions match TRBD1. V dropped 5 bases and J dropped 3; count of bases not matched to a gene: 4. Per germline, CDR1 LNHDA and CDR2 SQIVND (reference sequence). The CDR3 has 14 residues. In DNA, the CDR3 is TGTGCCAGTAGTCCCGGGACAGACTACAATGAGCAGTTCTTC. It translates to CASSPGTDYNEQFF. Together with reference TRBV19 and TRBJ2-1, the CDR3 gives the full variable domain: DGGITQSPKYLFRKEGQNVTLSCEQNLNHDAMYWYRQDPGQGLRLIYYSQIVNDFQKGDIAEGYSVSREKKESFPLTVTSAQKNPTAFYLCASSPGTDYNEQFFGPGTRLTVL.

The CDR3 region is CASSPGTGSTDTQYF. The CDR3 nucleotides read TGCGCCAGCAGCCCTGGAACAGGGAGCACAGATACGCAGTATTTT. The chain is built from TRBV5-1 and TRBJ2-3, with D tentatively TRBD1 (6 bases). The V and J ends lost 4 bases and 0 bases respectively, with 12 bases between them. The CDR3 loop spans 15 amino acids. From germline, CDR1 is SGHRS and CDR2 YFSETQ.

CDR3 residues: CATYRDRGREETQYF. DNA of the CDR3: TGTGCCACCTACCGGGACAGGGGGCGCGAAGAGACCCAGTACTTC. The rearrangement links TRBV2 to TRBJ2-5; 12 nucleotides align to TRBD1. Germline CDR1 is SNHLY and CDR2 is FYNNEI. The V gene end was trimmed by 10 bases and the J gene end by 3 bases; junction bases not matched to a gene: 9. CDR3 length equals 15 residues.

The chain is built from TRBV9 and TRBJ1-1; D is unresolved. Germline V gene data show CDR1 as SGDLS and CDR2 as YYNGEE. V lost 7 bases and J 0 bases, leaving 10 bases between the germline ends. This CDR3 is built from 13 residues. The CDR3 region is CASGQNLNTEAFF. CDR3 nucleotides: TGTGCCAGCGGGCAAAACTTGAACACTGAAGCTTTCTTT.

This chain uses TRBV6-5 with TRBJ1-1; TRBD1 agrees at 9 bases. The junction had 7 bases not matched to a gene; V was cut back by 2 bases and J by 6 bases. The CDR3 consists of 15 residues. The V gene's germline CDR1 is MNHEY and CDR2 SVGAGI. The CDR3, as DNA: TGTGCCAGCAGTTACATTAGGACAGGGGCGGCTGAAGCTTTCTTT. This sequence encodes CASSYIRTGAAEAFF.

The V call is TRBV11-1, the J call TRBJ2-5; 11 nucleotides agree with TRBD2. The CDR3 is made up of 16 amino acids. The V segment lost 5 bases and the J segment 1 base; nucleotides outside the gene matches: 6. Germline values: CDR1 SGHAT, CDR2 FQDESV (reference sequence). The CDR3 loop is CASSMSGTSGQETQYF. The CDR3, as DNA: TGTGCCAGCAGCATGTCCGGGACTAGCGGCCAAGAGACCCAGTACTTC.

The chain employs TRBV19 and TRBJ2-2; TRBD1 aligns across 8 bases. Germline loops: CDR1 LNHDA, CDR2 SQIVND (reference sequence). V was pared by 7 bases and J by 1 base, with 2 bases of the junction left unmatched. This CDR3 has 14 residues. The CDR3 region is CASTGQGNTGELFF. The CDR3 nucleotides read TGTGCCAGTACCGGACAGGGGAACACCGGGGAGCTGTTTTTT.

This clone occurred a few times. The CDR3 DNA sequence: TGTGCCAGCAGTTTTAGCGGGGGTACAGATACGCAGTATTTT. Translating gives CASSFSGGTDTQYF. The chain has TRBV28 and TRBJ2-3; the match to TRBD2 covers 9 bases. There are 14 residues in the CDR3. V was pared by 3 bases and J by 3 bases, with 1 base of the junction left unmatched. Germline assignment: CDR1 MDHEN and CDR2 SYDVKM.

This chain joins TRBV28 and TRBJ2-7, with D perhaps matching TRBD2 (5 bases). The V gene's germline CDR1 is MDHEN and CDR2 SYDVKM. Trimming left V 6 bases short and J 1 base short, with 22 bases between. This CDR3 has 17 amino acids. The CDR3 DNA is TGTGCCAGCAGGTTACCGGGCGGCGAGGGAAATTCCTACGAGCAGTACTTC. Protein product: CASRLPGGEGNSYEQYF. The complete variable domain, with remaining parts taken from reference TRBV28 and TRBJ2-7, reads DVKVTQSSRYLVKRTGEKVFLECVQDMDHENMFWYRQDPGLGLRLIYFSYDVKMKEKGDIPEGYSVSREKKERFSLILESASTNQTSMYLCASRLPGGEGNSYEQYFGPGTRLTVT.

The chain links TRBV10-3 to TRBJ2-5; perhaps TRBD2 as D (6 bases). V dropped 0 bases and J dropped 4 bases, with 9 bases sitting between them. CDR3 length equals 14 residues. Per the germline V gene, CDR1 is ENHRY and CDR2 is SYGVKD. CDR3 region: CAISESDGGETQYF. The CDR3 region has the DNA TGTGCCATCAGTGAGTCGGACGGGGGAGAGACCCAGTACTTC.

The J gene is TRBJ2-7, the V gene TRBV27; 8 nucleotides align to TRBD1. Germline V CDR1 and CDR2: MNHEY, SMNVEV (reference sequence). This CDR3 has 15 residues. J lost 4 bases, V lost 10 bases, and 15 bases had no gene match. For the CDR3, the DNA is TGTGCCACCTCGCCCCAATCTTACAGGGGGTACGAGCAGTACTTC. Translated, it gives CATSPQSYRGYEQYF.

The V and J genes are TRBV10-3 and TRBJ1-1, with TRBD1 as a possible D gene (6 bases). CDR3 length: 15 amino acids. V gave up 2 bases and J gave up 1 base, with 11 bases separating them. The germline V gene encodes CDR1 ENHRY and CDR2 SYGVKD. The CDR3 spells CAISEGRGTNTEAFF. CDR3 nucleotides: TGTGCCATCAGTGAGGGTAGGGGGACGAACACTGAAGCTTTCTTT.

This clone was counted only a few times. This chain joins TRBV27 and TRBJ2-7; 8 positions agree with TRBD1. The CDR3 totals 18 residues. Per the germline V gene, CDR1 is MNHEY and CDR2 is SMNVEV (reference sequence). V shed 5 bases and J 6 bases; nucleotides not matched to a gene: 21. The CDR3 loop reads CASSPRQGSSEFKGEQYF. The CDR3 DNA reads as TGTGCCAGCAGTCCCAGACAGGGGTCATCAGAATTTAAGGGCGAGCAGTACTTC.

The chain joins TRBV11-1 to TRBJ2-2; 7 bases line up with TRBD2. Germline CDR1 reads SGHAT; CDR2 reads FQDESV (reference sequence). V lost 4 bases, J lost 7 bases, and 9 bases stayed unmatched. This CDR3 comprises 15 residues. Written as DNA, the CDR3 is TGTGCCAGCAGCTCACCCGGGCGGGGGAGCGGGGAGCTGTTTTTT. Residues: CASSSPGRGSGELFF.

The chain joins TRBV19 to TRBJ2-7, with TRBD1 matching 7 bases. The CDR3 extends over 17 amino acids. Germline values: CDR1 LNHDA, CDR2 SQIVND (reference sequence). V lost 6 bases, J lost 0 bases, and 14 bases stayed unmatched. CDR3: CASSREKGTASSYEQYF. Written as DNA, the CDR3 is TGTGCCAGTAGCAGAGAGAAAGGGACAGCCAGCTCCTACGAGCAGTACTTC.

V and J are TRBV5-1 and TRBJ2-3; the match to TRBD2 covers 13 bases. Germline values: CDR1 SGHRS, CDR2 YFSETQ. This CDR3 is built from 17 residues. Trimming cost V 4 bases and J 1 base; bases outside gene matches: 6. The CDR3 coding sequence is TGCGCCAGCAGCCAATCTACTAGCGGGGGGGGCACAGATACGCAGTATTTT. Residues: CASSQSTSGGGTDTQYF.

The CDR3 loop reads CASGRGGPTDTQYF. DNA of the CDR3: TGCGCCAGCGGTCGCGGGGGACCCACAGATACGCAGTATTTT. The V gene is TRBV5-1, the J gene TRBJ2-3, with TRBD2 identical over 7 bases. The CDR3 runs 14 residues. Germline lookup yields CDR1 SGHRS and CDR2 YFSETQ. V gave up 7 bases and J gave up 2 bases; unmatched junction bases: 7.

The J gene is TRBJ2-5, the V gene TRBV3-1 (or the pseudogene TRBV3-2), with 8 bases lining up with TRBD1. V dropped 1 base and J dropped 4; count of bases not matched to a gene: 8. The CDR3 is 16 amino acids. From germline, CDR1 is LGHDT and CDR2 YNNKEL (reference sequence). The CDR3 coding sequence is TGTGCCAGCAGCCAAGCGCAGGGGGCTGTGGGAGAGACCCAGTACTTC. Amino acids: CASSQAQGAVGETQYF.

The V and J genes are TRBV2 and TRBJ1-4; no reliable D call. This CDR3 has 15 amino acids. Germline V gene data show CDR1 as SNHLY and CDR2 as FYNNEI. Trimming removed 3 bases at V and 6 bases at J, with 14 bases between. CDR3 sequence reads: CASSDSGGWDEKLFF. The CDR3 DNA sequence: TGTGCCAGCAGTGACAGTGGAGGGTGGGATGAAAAACTGTTTTTT.